One TCR beta chain is described in this entry. The antigen remains unidentified. This CDR3 contains 15 residues. Germline V CDR1 and CDR2: KGHSH, LQKENI. The V gene end was trimmed by 4 bases and the J gene end by 3 bases; junction bases not matched to a gene: 4. This sample stems from a study of PD-1 blockade in classical Hodgkin lymphoma. Regarding the study as a whole: Relapsed/refractory patients reportedly had lower baseline diversity than newly diagnosed patients. Compared with baseline, CD4+ but not CD8+ TCR diversity had risen significantly by C4D1. Why the repertoires differ is still unclear, perhaps disease activity or prior therapy.

Method: immunoSEQ multiplex PCR; TCRdb's copy keeps in-frame clones and lacks some. Of approximately 150,000 clones listed, around 84% are singletons. All the patients suffered relapse after autologous stem cell transplantation, and brentuximab vedotin exposure differed. The gene calls are TRBV18 and TRBJ2-3, with 10 bases that match TRBD2. The clonotype was recovered from a human donor with classical Hodgkin lymphoma. The input for sequencing was peripheral blood mononuclear cells (PBMCs), taken before the second cycle of nivolumab. The CDR3 protein is CASSQASGRTDTQYF. Written as DNA, the CDR3 is TGTGCCAGCTCACAGGCTAGCGGGAGAACAGATACGCAGTATTTT.